The rows below give T cell receptor beta chains drawn from one sample of a study of spatial heterogeneity in lung cancer. TCRdb recomputed calls from the 5' RACE reads with MiXCR, one row per CDR3 protein. There are 9,500 to 13,000 distinct CDR3 sequences in the sample; about 12% occur only once, and approximately 12% lies in the top ten. The sample in question was lung tumor tissue, obtained at surgery. The receptors come from a female donor with early-stage non-small cell lung cancer. Both conserved end residues are part of each CDR3. The order of the fields is J gene, D gene, clone size, V gene, CDR3 DNA, CDR3 protein. D genes are given only for firm matches. Clone size, where shown, is once, few, many, or a class for clones that have expanded.

>TRBJ1-6|NA|few|TRBV2
TGTGCCAGCAGTGTCGCCCCACCCCTCCACTTT
CASSVAPPLHF
>TRBJ2-5|TRBD2|many|TRBV7-3
TGTGCCAGCAGCCCAGGGACTACCCCCCTGGCCCAGTACTTC
CASSPGTTPLAQYF
>TRBJ2-1|NA|many|TRBV10-3
TGTGCCATTAGGGAGGGACACCTCTACAATGAGCAGTTCTTC
CAIREGHLYNEQFF
>TRBJ2-4|NA|NA|TRBV19
TGTGCCAGTAGTACCTCCCAGGGAGGCTACAAAAACATTCAGTACTTC
CASSTSQGGYKNIQYF
>TRBJ2-5|NA|many|TRBV19
TGTGCCAGTAGTATCGGACAGCAAGAGACCCAGTACTTC
CASSIGQQETQYF
>TRBJ2-1|NA|NA|TRBV7-2
TGTGCCAGCAGCACCCGAAGGGTCAGCGGAGGGTACAATGAGCAGTTCTTC
CASSTRRVSGGYNEQFF
>TRBJ2-2|TRBD2|NA|TRBV10-3
TGTGCCACCCGGGGCGGGGGGGCCGTCGGGGAGCTGTTTTTT
CATRGGGAVGELFF
>TRBJ2-3|NA|many|TRBV7-3
TGTGCCAGCAGCTTAGAGGGGAGGAGGACAGATACGCAGTATTTT
CASSLEGRRTDTQYF
>TRBJ1-3|NA|many|TRBV12-3/TRBV12-4
TGTGCCAGCAGTTACCGACGGTACTCTGGAAACACCATATATTTT
CASSYRRYSGNTIYF
>TRBJ2-5|NA|NA|TRBV6-5
TGTGCCAGCAGTCGCACTCAAGAGACCCAGTACTTC
CASSRTQETQYF
>TRBJ2-3|TRBD1|few|TRBV28
TGTGCCAGCAGTACAGGGACAGGAGAGTGGTATTTT
CASSTGTGEWYF
>TRBJ2-5|TRBD2|many|TRBV4-3
TGCGCCAGCAGCCAAGGACTAGCGGGGTCCTCGGAGACCCAGTACTTC
CASSQGLAGSSETQYF
>TRBJ2-3|NA|NA|TRBV7-2
TGTGCCAGCAGCCGTCCCGGGGATACGCAGTATTTT
CASSRPGDTQYF
>TRBJ2-7|NA|medium-sized|TRBV6-5
TGTGCCAGCAGCCGTCAGGGGGGATCCTACGAGCAGTACTTC
CASSRQGGSYEQYF
>TRBJ2-5|TRBD2|many|TRBV20-1
TGCAGTGCTAGAAAGGGCGGGGGTCAAGAGACCCAGTACTTC
CSARKGGGQETQYF
>TRBJ2-3|NA|many|TRBV9
TGTGCCAGCAGCGGTTCATGGGGCACAGATACGCAGTATTTT
CASSGSWGTDTQYF
>TRBJ2-5|NA|NA|TRBV24-1
TGTGCCACCAGTGAACCGGGGCAAGAGACCCAGTACTTC
CATSEPGQETQYF
>TRBJ2-2|NA|many|TRBV20-1
TGCAGTGCCCCTCAGAGACTCCCGGAGCTGTTTTTT
CSAPQRLPELFF
>TRBJ2-7|NA|many|TRBV7-2
TGTGCCAGCAGCTTGGGGGTTCTCGGAACCTACGAGCAGTACTTC
CASSLGVLGTYEQYF
>TRBJ2-5|TRBD1|many|TRBV7-2
TGTGCCAGCAGCTTAACAGGGGGGGAGACCCAGTACTTC
CASSLTGGETQYF
>TRBJ2-3|NA|NA|TRBV5-1
TGCGCCAGCAGCTTGTTCGGAGGAGTGGGCACAGATACGCAGTATTTT
CASSLFGGVGTDTQYF
>TRBJ1-5|NA|many|TRBV27
TGTGCCAGCAGTTTTAACGGCTTTAATCAGCCCCAGCATTTT
CASSFNGFNQPQHF
>TRBJ2-3|NA|NA|TRBV7-9
TGTGCCAGCAGCTACCCTGCGGGGCTACACACAGATACGCAGTATTTT
CASSYPAGLHTDTQYF
>TRBJ2-1|TRBD2|NA|TRBV6-2/TRBV6-3
TGTGCCAGCAGTGCCACTAGCGGGGGTTACAATGAGCAGTTCTTC
CASSATSGGYNEQFF
>TRBJ2-7|TRBD2|medium-sized|TRBV18
TGTGCCAGCTCACCTTCGGGGGGTAGGTCTTCATACGAGCAGTACTTC
CASSPSGGRSSYEQYF
>TRBJ1-2|TRBD1|many|TRBV20-1
TGCAGTGCTATCTCTGGGACAGGGGGCTACACCTTC
CSAISGTGGYTF
>TRBJ1-1|NA|many|TRBV27
TGTGCCAGCAGTTTATCGATACCGGCCTCCTCCTCGAGAGCTTTCTTT
CASSLSIPASSSRAFF
>TRBJ1-1|NA|NA|TRBV7-9
TGTGCCAGCAGCTTACCCTCAGGGATTGTAGCTTTCTTT
CASSLPSGIVAFF
>TRBJ2-2|NA|many|TRBV20-1
TGCAGTGCCCAGTTCCGAAACACCGGGGAGCTGTTTTTT
CSAQFRNTGELFF
>TRBJ1-1|NA|NA|TRBV23-1
TGCGCCAGCAGTCAACCCTCCCCAAACACTGAAGCTTTCTTT
CASSQPSPNTEAFF
>TRBJ1-6|NA|many|TRBV12-3/TRBV12-4
TGTGCCAGCTCAGGGGAGAATTCACCCCTCCACTTT
CASSGENSPLHF
>TRBJ2-5|TRBD2|few|TRBV10-3
TGTGCCATCAGTGAGTCTCCGGGACTAGCGGGGGGTCGAAAAGAGACCCAGTACTTC
CAISESPGLAGGRKETQYF
>TRBJ2-7|NA|medium-sized|TRBV29-1
TGCAGCGTTGTTGGGTATCTCTCCGAGCAGTACTTC
CSVVGYLSEQYF
>TRBJ1-5|TRBD1|many|TRBV11-3
TGTGCCAGCAGCTTAGCGGGGACAGTTAATCAGCCCCAGCATTTT
CASSLAGTVNQPQHF
>TRBJ1-1|NA|many|TRBV6-1
TGTGCCAGCAGTGAACTCGGCCCATCCCCTGAAGCTTTCTTT
CASSELGPSPEAFF
>TRBJ1-4|NA|many|TRBV6-5
TGTGCCAGCAAACGGGACCCGAGGGGCGAAAAACTGTTTTTT
CASKRDPRGEKLFF
>TRBJ2-7|NA|medium-sized|TRBV12-3/TRBV12-4
TGTGCCAGCAGTTATAACCGCTACGAGCAGTACTTC
CASSYNRYEQYF
>TRBJ1-1|TRBD1|NA|TRBV9
TGTGCCAGCAGCGTGGCAGGGGGAGAGGAAGCTTTCTTT
CASSVAGGEEAFF
>TRBJ1-5|NA|NA|TRBV6-2/TRBV6-3
TGTGCCAGCAGTGACAGTCAGCCCCAGCATTTT
CASSDSQPQHF
>TRBJ2-1|TRBD2|many|TRBV6-2/TRBV6-3
TGTGCCAGCAGCCCTGGCATAGCGGGAGGGCCGATTAGCTCCTACAATGAGCAGTTCTTC
CASSPGIAGGPISSYNEQFF
>TRBJ2-5|NA|medium-sized|TRBV7-9
TGTGCCAGCAGCTTAGCCACTAGCCAAGAGACCCAGTACTTC
CASSLATSQETQYF
>TRBJ1-3|NA|many|TRBV7-8
TGTGCCAGCAGCACCGACAGGAGCTCTGGAAACACCATATATTTT
CASSTDRSSGNTIYF
>TRBJ2-7|NA|NA|TRBV7-2
TGTGCCAGCAGCCGGGGAAACTACGAGCAGTACTTC
CASSRGNYEQYF
>TRBJ2-5|NA|few|TRBV5-6
TGTGCCAGCAGCCGGACGGGGGGCCTTGAGACCCAGTACTTC
CASSRTGGLETQYF
>TRBJ2-7|TRBD1|many|TRBV7-2
TGTGCCAGCAGCCCTGGGTGGGGGACAGGGGGCCACGAGCAGTACTTC
CASSPGWGTGGHEQYF
>TRBJ2-7|NA|NA|TRBV7-2
TGTGCCAGCAGCTTCGCGCCGTCGGTCGAGCAGTACTTC
CASSFAPSVEQYF